The TCR beta chain under discussion was sequenced for a study of preoperative IRX-2 immunotherapy in early breast cancer. Method: immunoSEQ multiplex PCR; TCRdb's copy keeps in-frame clones and lacks some. In the table there are around 28,000 clones, roughly 80% of which are singletons. The CDR3 runs 15 residues. Trimming at V came to 1 base and at J to 2 bases, leaving 4 bases not matched to a gene. In germline, CDR1 is KGHSH, CDR2 LQKENI. Treatment specified: preoperative locoregional IRX-2 cytokine immunotherapy. Patients received preoperative, locoregional IRX-2 cytokine immunotherapy in a phase Ib study.

This clonotype originated in a human donor with breast cancer. The genes are TRBV18 and TRBJ1-2, with 7 nucleotides matching TRBD1. Specimen: lymph node tissue, collected before IRX-2 immunotherapy. CDR3 sequence reads: CASSPLARGNYGYTF. The CDR3 DNA is TGTGCCAGCTCACCACTCGCCAGGGGGAACTATGGCTACACCTTC.